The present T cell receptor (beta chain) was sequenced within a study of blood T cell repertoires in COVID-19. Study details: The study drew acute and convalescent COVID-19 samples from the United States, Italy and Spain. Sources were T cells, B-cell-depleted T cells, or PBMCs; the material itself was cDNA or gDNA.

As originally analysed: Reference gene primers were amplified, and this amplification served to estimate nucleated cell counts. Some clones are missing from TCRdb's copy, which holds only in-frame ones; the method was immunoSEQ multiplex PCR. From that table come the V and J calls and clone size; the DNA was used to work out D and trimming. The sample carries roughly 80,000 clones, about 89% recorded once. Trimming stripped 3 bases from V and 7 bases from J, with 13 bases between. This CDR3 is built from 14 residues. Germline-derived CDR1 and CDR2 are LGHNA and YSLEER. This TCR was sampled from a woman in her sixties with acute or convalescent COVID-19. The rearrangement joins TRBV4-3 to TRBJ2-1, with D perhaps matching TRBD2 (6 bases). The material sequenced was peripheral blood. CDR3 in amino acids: CASSHERATNEQFF. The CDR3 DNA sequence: TGCGCCAGCAGCCACGAGCGGGCAACAAATGAGCAGTTCTTC.